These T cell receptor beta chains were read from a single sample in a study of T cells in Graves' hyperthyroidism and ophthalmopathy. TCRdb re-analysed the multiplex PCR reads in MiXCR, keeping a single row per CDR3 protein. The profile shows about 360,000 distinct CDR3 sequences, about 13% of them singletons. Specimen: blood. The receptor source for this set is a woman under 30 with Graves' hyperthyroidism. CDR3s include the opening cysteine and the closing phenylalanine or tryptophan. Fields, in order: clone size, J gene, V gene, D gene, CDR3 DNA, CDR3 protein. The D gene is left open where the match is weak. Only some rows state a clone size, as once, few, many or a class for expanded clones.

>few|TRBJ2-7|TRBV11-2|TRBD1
TGTGCCAGCTCTTTCGGGACAGGGCCCAACTACGAGCAGTACTTC
CASSFGTGPNYEQYF
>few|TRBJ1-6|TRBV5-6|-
TGTGCCAGCAGCTTTGGGGGCGTATATAATTCACCCCTCCACTTT
CASSFGGVYNSPLHF
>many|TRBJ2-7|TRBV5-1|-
TGCGCCAGCAGCTCGGACCCGAGCTCCTACGAGCAGTACTTC
CASSSDPSSYEQYF
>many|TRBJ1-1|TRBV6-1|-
TGTGCCAGCAGTTTGACAGGAGAGAACACTGAAGCTTTCTTT
CASSLTGENTEAFF
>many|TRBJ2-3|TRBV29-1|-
TGCAGCGTTGTTGCGGGACTCCTCACAGATACGCAGTATTTT
CSVVAGLLTDTQYF
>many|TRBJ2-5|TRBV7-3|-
TGTGCCAGCAGCTTAACTTCGCTTGGGACAAGGGAACAAGAGACCCAGTACTTC
CASSLTSLGTREQETQYF
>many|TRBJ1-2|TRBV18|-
TGTGCCAGCTCGGACAGCGACTATGGCTACACCTTC
CASSDSDYGYTF
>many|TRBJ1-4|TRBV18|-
TGTGCCAGCTCACCAACGGGAGAAGAAAAACTGTTTTTT
CASSPTGEEKLFF
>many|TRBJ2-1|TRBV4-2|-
TGTGCCAGCAGCCAAGATAACGGCAATGAGCAGTTCTTC
CASSQDNGNEQFF
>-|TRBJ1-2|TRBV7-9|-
TGTGCCAGCAGCTCCCCCCGAGATTATGGCTACACCTTC
CASSSPRDYGYTF
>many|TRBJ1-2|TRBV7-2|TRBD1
TGTGCCAGCAGCCCCGACAGGGGAAAAAGCTATGGCTACACCTTC
CASSPDRGKSYGYTF
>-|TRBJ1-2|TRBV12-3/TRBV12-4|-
TGTGCCAGCAGTTTATCCGGGGGTGACTACACCTTC
CASSLSGGDYTF
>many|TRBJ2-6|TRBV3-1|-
TGTGCCAGCAACCAAGGGCAAGGGGCCAACGTCCTGACTTTC
CASNQGQGANVLTF
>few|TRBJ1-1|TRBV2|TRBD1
TGTGCCAGCAGGGGACAGCACATGAACACTGAAGCTTTCTTT
CASRGQHMNTEAFF
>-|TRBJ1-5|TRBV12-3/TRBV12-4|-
TGTGCCAGCAGTTTAGCAGGGGAGTTATCCCAGCCCCAGCATTTT
CASSLAGELSQPQHF
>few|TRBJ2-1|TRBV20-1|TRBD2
TGCAGTGCTAGTCGGCGGGGGGGCTGGAATGAGCAGTTCTTC
CSASRRGGWNEQFF
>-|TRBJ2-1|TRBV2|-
TGTGCCACAGGGGAGGGGAGCTCCTACAATGAGCAGTTCTTC
CATGEGSSYNEQFF
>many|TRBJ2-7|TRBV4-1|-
TGCGCCAGCAGCCAAGGCACTAGCTGGGACGAGCAGTACTTC
CASSQGTSWDEQYF
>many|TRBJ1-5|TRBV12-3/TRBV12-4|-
TGTGCCAGCAGTTCATCCGGGACACTGGATCAGCCCCAGCATTTT
CASSSSGTLDQPQHF
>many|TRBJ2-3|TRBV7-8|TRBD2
TGTGCCAGCAGCTTAGTAGTCGGGGGGGCTAGCACAGATACGCAGTATTTT
CASSLVVGGASTDTQYF
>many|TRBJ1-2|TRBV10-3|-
TGTGCCATCAGTGAGTACAGGGAGGACTATGGCTACACCTTC
CAISEYREDYGYTF
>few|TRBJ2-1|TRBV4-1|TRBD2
TGCGCCAGCAGCCCCGGGACTAGCGGGATTAATGAGCAGTTCTTC
CASSPGTSGINEQFF
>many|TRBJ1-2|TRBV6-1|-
TGTGCCAGTTCCGGGCCCGAGGGCTATGGCTACACCTTC
CASSGPEGYGYTF
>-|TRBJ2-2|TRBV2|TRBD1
TGTGCCAGCAGCTTACGCGGACAGGGGGTCGCCGGGGAGCTGTTTTTT
CASSLRGQGVAGELFF
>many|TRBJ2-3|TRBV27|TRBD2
TGTGCCAGCAGTTTAAGGCTAGCGGGAGTGGATACGCAGTATTTT
CASSLRLAGVDTQYF
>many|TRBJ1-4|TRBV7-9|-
TGTGCCAGCAGCTCCCCTCCCGTGGGGACATCCAGATTAAAGGGAGAAAAACTGTTTTTT
CASSSPPVGTSRLKGEKLFF
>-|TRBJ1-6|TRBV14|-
TGTGCCAGCAGCCAAAGGGTGAATTCACCCCTCCACTTT
CASSQRVNSPLHF
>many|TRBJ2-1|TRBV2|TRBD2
TGTGCCAGCAGTTTCCCCATCGCTGGACTAGCGGGATTGCATGAGCAGTTCTTC
CASSFPIAGLAGLHEQFF
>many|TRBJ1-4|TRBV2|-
TGTGCCAGCAGTGAACCCAGGGGAGCAACTAATGAAAAACTGTTTTTT
CASSEPRGATNEKLFF
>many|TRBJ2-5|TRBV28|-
TGTGCCAGCAGTCTCGGACAGATCTCAGAGACCCAGTACTTC
CASSLGQISETQYF
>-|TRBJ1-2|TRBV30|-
TGTGCCTGGAACGGTCATGGGGGGTATGGCTACACCTTC
CAWNGHGGYGYTF
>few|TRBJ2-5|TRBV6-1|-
TGTGCCAGCAGGACTCATAACCCGGAGGCCAAGGGGGAGACCCAGTACTTC
CASRTHNPEAKGETQYF
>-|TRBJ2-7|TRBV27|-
TGTGCCAGCAGCGCCGGGGCAGGACCCTACGAGCAGTACTTC
CASSAGAGPYEQYF
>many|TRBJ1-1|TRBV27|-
TGTGCCAGCAGTAAAGGAAACACTGAAGCTTTCTTT
CASSKGNTEAFF
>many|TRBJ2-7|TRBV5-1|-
TGCGCCAGCAGCGCCGGTGGAAGGAACGAGCAGTACTTC
CASSAGGRNEQYF
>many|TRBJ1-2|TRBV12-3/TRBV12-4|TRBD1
TGTGCCAGCAGTTCAAGATCAGGGGGATGGGGCTACACCTTC
CASSSRSGGWGYTF
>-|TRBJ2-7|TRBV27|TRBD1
TGTGCCAGCACCCCGGACAGGGTAGGCGAGCAGTACTTC
CASTPDRVGEQYF
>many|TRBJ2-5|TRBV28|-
TGTGCCAGCCCCCCTCCCTATGGAACAGACCAAGAGACCCAGTACTTC
CASPPPYGTDQETQYF
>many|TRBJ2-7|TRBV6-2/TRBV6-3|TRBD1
TGTGCCAGCAGTCGACAGGGCCTGCCTGGGGACGAGCAGTACTTC
CASSRQGLPGDEQYF
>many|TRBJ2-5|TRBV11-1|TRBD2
TGTGCCAGCAGAGCGGGAAACCAAGAGACCCAGTACTTC
CASRAGNQETQYF
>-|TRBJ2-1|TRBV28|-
TGTGCCAGCACCAGCCGGGGGAACTATGAGCAGTTCTTC
CASTSRGNYEQFF
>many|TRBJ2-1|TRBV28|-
TGTGCCAGCAGGAACCCAGGGGTAAGGGGGCAGTTCTTC
CASRNPGVRGQFF
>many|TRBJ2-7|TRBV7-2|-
TGTGCCAGCAGCTTAGATTCACCCCTATGGGAGCAGTACTTC
CASSLDSPLWEQYF
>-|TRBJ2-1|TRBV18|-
TGTGCCAGCTCACCACCGCCCCGGAACAAGGTTGAGCAGTTCTTC
CASSPPPRNKVEQFF
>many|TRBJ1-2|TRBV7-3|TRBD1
TGTGCCAGCAGCCCCGGGGGGACAGGGGGCAACTATGGCTACACCTTC
CASSPGGTGGNYGYTF
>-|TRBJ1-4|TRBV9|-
TGTGCCAGCAGCGTTAATCCAGGAGGGGAAAAACTGTTTTTT
CASSVNPGGEKLFF
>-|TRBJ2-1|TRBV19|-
TGTGCCAGTAGTCTTAACCGACAGGAGCAGTTCTTC
CASSLNRQEQFF
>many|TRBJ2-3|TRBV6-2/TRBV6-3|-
TGTGCCAGCAGTTACTCGTATGACGGGGGAGAGCCGACAGATACGCAGTATTTT
CASSYSYDGGEPTDTQYF
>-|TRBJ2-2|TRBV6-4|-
TGTGCCAGCAGTGACGGGCCTAGCGAAGCCGGGGAGCTGTTTTTT
CASSDGPSEAGELFF
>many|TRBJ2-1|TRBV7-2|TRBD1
TGTGCCAGCAGCTCCCAGGGGGCCTCGTACAATGAGCAGTTCTTC
CASSSQGASYNEQFF
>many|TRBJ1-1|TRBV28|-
TGTGCCAGCAGGTCCCCAGAAGGGGCGGCAACTGAAGCTTTCTTT
CASRSPEGAATEAFF